This T cell receptor (beta chain) was recovered during a study of shared clonotypes between healthy human individuals. The CDR3 is 14 amino acids. CDR1 is SGHAT, CDR2 FQNNGV, per germline. V shed 5 bases and J 3 bases; nucleotides not matched to a gene: 4. For each subset, genomic DNA was distributed in equal portions over several immunoSEQ plates. Produced via immunoSEQ multiplex PCR; TCRdb's table is partial and in-frame only. The sample holds about 730,000 clones, approximately 72% seen once. The origin of this receptor is a woman aged 30 to 39 in good health. The rearrangement links TRBV11-2 to TRBJ2-7; TRBD1 agrees at 10 bases. Sequencing was performed on memory CD4+ T cells sorted from blood. Described subset: CD45RA-negative fraction. CDR3 nucleotides: TGTGCCAGCAGCAGCTGGGACAGGGGCTACGAGCAGTACTTC. This encodes CASSSWDRGYEQYF.